The 3 T cell receptor beta chains given below trace back to one sample, sequenced in a study of neurological immune-mediated disorders. From the 5' RACE reads, TCRdb called clonotypes with MiXCR, one entry per CDR3 protein. The sample lists tens of thousands of distinct CDR3 sequences; approximately 3.5% were seen once. The sample consisted of PBMCs. The receptor source for this set is a woman aged 50 to 65 with multiple sclerosis.

Remarks on this clonotype: A much larger clone sits a single nucleotide away, making a read error possible. This rearrangement joins TRBV12-3 or TRBV12-4 to TRBJ2-4, with 10 bases that match TRBD1. CDR3 length equals 16 residues. CDR3 protein: CASSLRTGGAKKIQYF. The CDR3 bases are TGTGCCAGCAGTTTACGGACAGGGGGGGCCAAAAAAATTCAGTACTTC.

This clonotype was picked up a small number of times. The chain uses TRBV20-1 and TRBJ1-1; 7 positions match TRBD1. Germline V lookup: CDR1 DFQATT, CDR2 SNEGSKA (reference sequence). Germline trimming cut 6 bases from V and 4 bases from J; bases unmatched to any gene: 8. CDR3 length equals 13 residues. CDR3 DNA sequence: TGCAGTGCCGTGACAGGGTTGGGCACTGAAGCTTTCTTT. As protein: CSAVTGLGTEAFF.

This clonotype was detected ten times or more. The rearrangement joins TRBV20-1 to TRBJ1-3; no reliable D call. CDR1 is DFQATT, CDR2 SNEGSKA, per germline (reference sequence). The CDR3 totals 15 residues. The ends were cut back, 0 bases at V and 4 bases at J, with 13 bases in the middle. This CDR3 is CSAREHLALGNTIYF. Written as DNA, the CDR3 is TGCAGTGCTAGAGAACATTTGGCGTTGGGAAACACCATATATTTT.